The rows below give T cell receptor beta chains drawn from one sample of a study of blood T cell repertoires in COVID-19. TCRdb's copy holds only in-frame clones and misses some; the assay was immunoSEQ multiplex PCR. The sample has approximately 470,000 clones, roughly 87% seen once. Sequenced material: PBMCs or T cells enriched from blood (not recorded which). The source of these receptors is a woman under 30 who had recovered from COVID-19. Both conserved end residues are part of each CDR3. The D gene is left open where the match is weak.

j_call d_call v_call cdr3_nt cdr3_aa
TRBJ1-2 TRBD1 TRBV5-5 TGTGCCAGCAGCTTACCGGTGACAGGGTACTATGGCTACACCTTC CASSLPVTGYYGYTF
TRBJ2-2 TRBD1 TRBV7-6 TGTGCCAGCAGCCCGACAGGGGATAACACCGGGGAGCTGTTTTTT CASSPTGDNTGELFF
TRBJ1-1 . TRBV7-2 TGTGCCAGCAGCTGGCTCGCGGGTTACACTGAAGCTTTCTTT CASSWLAGYTEAFF
TRBJ1-2 . TRBV11-2 TGTGCCAGCAGCTTAGATGAGGTGACTAACTATGGCTACACCTTC CASSLDEVTNYGYTF
TRBJ1-1 TRBD1 TRBV5-1 TGCGCCAGCAGCTTGGCGACCGGACAGGGAACTGAAGCTTTCTTT CASSLATGQGTEAFF
TRBJ1-1 . TRBV30 TGTGCCTGGAGGACCCTTAGAGGGGGAATGATGAACACTGAAGCTTTCTTT CAWRTLRGGMMNTEAFF
TRBJ2-1 TRBD2 TRBV5-4 TGTGCCAGCAGCTCCTCGAGGGCTAGCGGGGGACGGGTAGAGCAGTTCTTC CASSSSRASGGRVEQFF
TRBJ2-3 TRBD1 TRBV19 TGTGCCAGTAGTAGCCGGGACAGGGGCACAGATACGCAGTATTTT CASSSRDRGTDTQYF
TRBJ1-2 . TRBV5-5 TGTGCCAGCAGCTTGGGTATGTCAGGGGACTATGGCTACACCTTC CASSLGMSGDYGYTF
TRBJ1-3 TRBD1 TRBV7-8 TGTGCCAGCAGCCTGGACAGGGGAAACACCATATATTTT CASSLDRGNTIYF